Presented here are 29 T cell receptor beta chains from one specimen sequenced in a study of cytomegalovirus exposure and HLA in healthy donors. With 60 Vbeta and 13 Jbeta primers, the PCR was carried out. The data were produced by immunoSEQ multiplex PCR, yet TCRdb's version contains in-frame clones alone and is incomplete. The sample holds roughly 100,000 clones, less than 85% seen once. Sample: PBMCs. The receptor set was obtained from a woman younger than 30 in good health and CMV-seropositive.

The rearrangement uses TRBV19 and TRBJ2-4; perhaps TRBD2 as D (5 bases). V lost 4 bases and J lost 10, with 17 bases in between. Germline V lookup: CDR1 LNHDA, CDR2 SQIVND (reference sequence). This CDR3 has 14 amino acids. The chain's CDR3 is CASSTGGGLTIQYF. The CDR3 nucleotides read TGTGCCAGTAGTACCGGAGGCGGGTTGACTATTCAGTACTTC.

V gene TRBV9 combines with J gene TRBJ1-4; D possibly corresponds to TRBD1 (6 bases). V dropped 0 bases and J dropped 8 bases, with 11 bases sitting between them. The length of the CDR3 is 14 residues. Germline CDR1 and CDR2: SGDLS and YYNGEE. The CDR3 DNA reads as TGTGCCAGCAGCGTAGAGGGGGTAGGCGAAAAACTGTTTTTT. As protein: CASSVEGVGEKLFF. Drawing the rest from reference TRBV9 and TRBJ1-4, the complete variable domain is DSGVTQTPKHLITATGQRVTLRCSPRSGDLSVYWYQQSLDQGLQFLIQYYNGEERAKGNILERFSAQQFPDLHSELNLSSLELGDSALYFCASSVEGVGEKLFFGSGTQLSVL.

This chain links TRBV9 with TRBJ1-2; no firm D call. Looked up from germline, CDR1 is SGDLS and CDR2 is YYNGEE. V lost 0 bases, J lost 8 bases, and 14 bases lay in between. CDR3 length: 14 amino acids. The CDR3 is CASSVVAERRGYTF. The CDR3 DNA sequence: TGTGCCAGCAGCGTAGTTGCGGAGCGGAGGGGCTACACCTTC. The full variable domain, with the rest looked up from reference TRBV9 and TRBJ1-2, is DSGVTQTPKHLITATGQRVTLRCSPRSGDLSVYWYQQSLDQGLQFLIQYYNGEERAKGNILERFSAQQFPDLHSELNLSSLELGDSALYFCASSVVAERRGYTFGSGTRLTVV.

The V gene is TRBV2, the J gene TRBJ2-5; D unresolved. Germline lookup yields CDR1 SNHLY and CDR2 FYNNEI. Trimming left V 6 bases short and J 2 bases short, with 16 bases between. The CDR3 is 15 residues long. CDR3 protein: CASSSQSGGQETQYF. The DNA for the CDR3 is TGTGCCAGCAGCTCCCAATCCGGCGGACAAGAGACCCAGTACTTC.

A remark on this clone: Other DNA sequences in this specimen translate into the identical CDR3. V gene TRBV30 combines with J gene TRBJ1-5; TRBD1 might be the D (6 bases). V was pared by 0 bases and J by 4 bases, with 7 bases between. Germline assignment: CDR1 GTSNPN and CDR2 SVGIG (reference sequence). CDR3 length: 13 residues. CDR3 sequence (DNA): TGTGCCTGGAGTGTACAGGGAAATCAGCCCCAGCATTTT. This gives the protein CAWSVQGNQPQHF.

This clone was recorded a few times. Within the sample, other DNA sequences also encode this same CDR3. This chain links TRBV10-2 with TRBJ1-1; weak D call: TRBD1 (5 bases). Trimming left V 2 bases short and J 1 base short, with 8 bases between. The CDR3 covers 14 residues. The germline CDR1 and CDR2 sequences are WSHSY and SAAADI. This CDR3 is CASSEGRGNTEAFF. DNA of the CDR3: TGCGCCAGCAGTGAGGGGAGGGGGAACACTGAAGCTTTCTTT.

The rearrangement uses TRBV2 and TRBJ2-2, with D hard to call. Germline CDR1 and CDR2: SNHLY and FYNNEI. V lost 6 bases and J lost 6, with 11 bases in between. The length of the CDR3 is 13 residues. DNA for the CDR3: TGTGCCAGCAGAGCTCAGGTGTCCGGGGAGCTGTTTTTT. Encoded protein: CASRAQVSGELFF.

This clone was counted a few times. This chain joins TRBV28 and TRBJ2-7; a weak D match, TRBD1 (5 bases). Trimming took 5 bases from V and 6 from J, leaving 11 bases between them. Per germline, CDR1 MDHEN and CDR2 SYDVKM. The CDR3 runs 12 residues. The CDR3 DNA follows: TGTGCCAGCAGTCAGGGTTGGCTCGAGCAGTACTTC. It specifies CASSQGWLEQYF.

V usage is TRBV5-1 and J usage is TRBJ2-2, with 8 positions matching TRBD2. CDR3 length equals 19 residues. Germline values: CDR1 SGHRS, CDR2 YFSETQ. Trimming took 3 bases from V and 3 from J; bases not matched to a gene: 16. The CDR3 DNA reads as TGCGCCAGCAGCTCGGGGGTCCTGTGGCGGGAGGATTACACCGGGGAGCTGTTTTTT. Residues: CASSSGVLWREDYTGELFF.

The rearrangement links TRBV13 to TRBJ2-6; 8 bases match TRBD2. The V and J ends lost 0 bases and 0 bases, in that order; junction bases with no gene match: 10. The CDR3 is 20 residues long. From germline, CDR1 is PRHDT and CDR2 FYEKMQ (reference sequence). The CDR3 spells CASSLGRGGHWSSGANVLTF. CDR3 DNA: TGTGCCAGCAGCTTAGGTCGGGGGGGACATTGGAGCTCTGGGGCCAACGTCCTGACTTTC.

The rearrangement uses TRBV7-8 and TRBJ2-7; D may be TRBD1 (6 bases). With 5 bases removed from V and 5 bases from J, the gap between germline ends came to 10 bases. This CDR3 contains 12 residues. CDR1 is SGHVS and CDR2 is FQNEAQ in the germline V gene. This CDR3 reads CASSPGDNEQYF. The CDR3, as DNA: TGTGCCAGCAGCCCCGGGGACAACGAGCAGTACTTC. Complete variable domain (other parts from reference TRBV7-8 and TRBJ2-7): GAGVSQSPRYKVAKRGQDVALRCDPISGHVSLFWYQQALGQGPEFLTYFQNEAQLDKSGLPSDRFFAERPEGSVSTLKIQRTQQEDSAVYLCASSPGDNEQYFGPGTRLTVT.

The CDR3 protein is CASSYGQGVDTQYF. Here the CDR3 DNA reads TGTGCCAGCAGTTATGGGCAGGGGGTAGATACGCAGTATTTT. This chain links TRBV6-6 with TRBJ2-3; 7 nucleotides match TRBD1. This CDR3 has 14 residues. J gave up 5 bases and V 3 bases, and 5 bases lay outside the gene matches. The germline V gene encodes CDR1 MNHNY and CDR2 SVGAGI (reference sequence).

The CDR3 here is CASSLAAGGYEQYF. The CDR3 bases are TGTGCCAGCAGCTTAGCGGCGGGGGGTTACGAGCAGTACTTC. The V call is TRBV7-8, the J call TRBJ2-7, with 8 positions matching TRBD2. Germline V gene sequence: CDR1 SGHVS, CDR2 FQNEAQ. V lost 0 bases and J lost 4; bases outside the gene matches: 2. The CDR3 contains 14 residues.

This chain uses TRBV5-1 with TRBJ1-2; 7 bases line up with TRBD1. The CDR3 contains 15 residues. The germline gives CDR1 SGHRS, CDR2 YFSETQ. V lost 0 bases to trimming and J lost 5 bases; unmatched junction nucleotides: 7. The CDR3 protein is CASSLAMAGGYGYTF. In nucleotides, the CDR3 is TGCGCCAGCAGCTTGGCGATGGCAGGGGGGTATGGCTACACCTTC.

V gene TRBV27 combines with J gene TRBJ1-5; possibly TRBD1 for D (6 bases). Germline CDR1 is MNHEY and CDR2 is SMNVEV (reference sequence). Trimming pared 4 bases from V and 5 bases from J, leaving 9 bases between. This CDR3 contains 13 residues. The CDR3 DNA is TGTGCCAGCAGTTCAACAGGGTATCAGCCCCAGCATTTT. Protein: CASSSTGYQPQHF.

The rearrangement joins TRBV30 to TRBJ1-1, with D tentatively TRBD1 (5 bases). This CDR3 is built from 13 residues. Germline V gives CDR1 GTSNPN, CDR2 SVGIG (reference sequence). V lost 7 bases and J lost 2, with 14 bases in between. The CDR3 DNA follows: TGTGCCTATTCTCAGGGCGGCAACACTGAAGCTTTCTTT. It specifies CAYSQGGNTEAFF. The whole variable domain, filled in from reference TRBV30 and TRBJ1-1, reads SQTIHQWPATLVQPVGSPLSLECTVEGTSNPNLYWYRQAAGRGLQLLFYSVGIGQISSEVPQNLSASRPQDRQFILSSKKLLLSDSGFYLCAYSQGGNTEAFFGQGTRLTVV.

This sequence joins TRBV11-1 and TRBJ1-6, with D hard to call. This CDR3 has 12 amino acids. V was trimmed by 2 bases and J by 8 bases, leaving 4 bases between them. Per the germline V gene, CDR1 is SGHAT and CDR2 is FQDESV (reference sequence). The CDR3: CASSLQDSPLHF. In DNA, the CDR3 is TGTGCCAGCAGCTTACAGGATTCACCCCTCCACTTT.

The chain links TRBV6-5 to TRBJ1-6; the D is unclear. This CDR3 is built from 15 residues. The V gene lost 0 bases and the J gene lost 7 bases, with 10 bases spanning the gap. Germline CDR1 and CDR2: MNHEY and SVGAGI. The CDR3 coding sequence is TGTGCCAGCAGTTACTCTTGGACTGGAAATTCACCCCTCCACTTT. It yields the protein CASSYSWTGNSPLHF.

The CDR3 DNA sequence: TGTGCCAGCAGCGCCAGACAGGGACGCGCTTTCTTT. Protein product: CASSARQGRAFF. The genes are TRBV6-6 and TRBJ1-1; 7 bases are shared with TRBD1. The CDR3 has 12 residues. In germline, CDR1 is MNHNY, CDR2 SVGAGI (reference sequence). The trim removed 6 bases at V and 11 bases at J, leaving 9 bases unmatched.

This clone occurred a few times. The chain couples TRBV14 to TRBJ2-7; D is perhaps TRBD1 (5 bases). Germline loops: CDR1 SGHDN, CDR2 FVKESK. There are 16 residues in the CDR3. Trimming took off 0 bases at V and 1 base at J, with 13 bases between the two ends. In DNA form, the CDR3 reads TGTGCCAGCAGCCAAGATCTGGCCAGGGCATCCTACGAGCAGTACTTC. Protein sequence: CASSQDLARASYEQYF.

The chain joins TRBV2 to TRBJ2-7; 12 nucleotides match TRBD2. The ends lost 7 bases at V and 5 bases at J; junction bases unmatched: 6. Germline CDR1 reads SNHLY; CDR2 reads FYNNEI. This CDR3 is built from 14 residues. In nucleotides, the CDR3 is TGTGCCAGCAATCTAGGACTAGCGGGAAACGAGCAGTACTTC. Amino acid sequence: CASNLGLAGNEQYF.

The chain carries TRBV19 and TRBJ1-1; D is perhaps TRBD1 (6 bases). The CDR3 consists of 13 residues. The germline V gene has CDR1 LNHDA and CDR2 SQIVND (reference sequence). V was cut by 2 bases and J by 4 bases, with 8 bases left in between. Written as DNA, the CDR3 is TGTGCCAGTAGTATAAACAGGGCCACTGAAGCTTTCTTT. Amino acids: CASSINRATEAFF. Complete variable domain (other parts from reference TRBV19 and TRBJ1-1): DGGITQSPKYLFRKEGQNVTLSCEQNLNHDAMYWYRQDPGQGLRLIYYSQIVNDFQKGDIAEGYSVSREKKESFPLTVTSAQKNPTAFYLCASSINRATEAFFGQGTRLTVV.

The chain recombines TRBV14 with TRBJ2-7, with D possibly TRBD2 on 5 matching bases. Germline CDR1 reads SGHDN; CDR2 reads FVKESK. Trimming left V 1 base short and J 11 bases short, with 12 bases between. CDR3 length: 12 amino acids. The CDR3 reads CASSQAGKTKYF. The CDR3 nucleotides are TGTGCCAGCAGCCAAGCGGGGAAGACAAAGTACTTC.

The genes are TRBV10-3 and TRBJ2-1, with 12 nucleotides matching TRBD2. Germline V gives CDR1 ENHRY, CDR2 SYGVKD. The CDR3 is made up of 14 amino acids. J was trimmed by 7 bases and V by 8 bases; bases with no gene match: 6. Here the CDR3 DNA reads TGTGCCATCGGAGGGACTAGCGGGCAAAATGAGCAGTTCTTC. This encodes CAIGGTSGQNEQFF.

The sample holds one count of this clone. CDR3: CAIRLAATYEQYF. As DNA, the CDR3 is TGTGCCATCCGTCTAGCGGCTACCTACGAGCAGTACTTC. The chain combines TRBV10-3 with TRBJ2-7, with 7 bases identical to TRBD2. The J segment lost 2 bases and the V segment lost 8 bases, leaving 6 bases of the junction unmatched. Germline loops: CDR1 ENHRY, CDR2 SYGVKD. The CDR3 is made up of 13 amino acids.

The rearrangement uses TRBV10-3 and TRBJ1-5; 8 bases map to TRBD1. The CDR3 length is 15 residues. The trim removed 10 bases at V and 2 bases at J, leaving 10 bases unmatched. Germline CDR1 ENHRY, CDR2 SYGVKD. CDR3 in amino acids: CATGQGSNGNQPQHF. In nucleotides, the CDR3 is TGTGCCACCGGACAGGGTAGCAACGGCAATCAGCCCCAGCATTTT.

The genes are TRBV28 and TRBJ2-1; 10 positions match TRBD2. The CDR3 loop spans 16 amino acids. Germline V CDR1 and CDR2: MDHEN, SYDVKM. V shed 10 bases and J 7 bases; nucleotides not matched to a gene: 16. In DNA form, the CDR3 reads TGTGCCACACTTGGTCGAGCTAGCGGGAGTATGAATGAGCAGTTCTTC. Protein product: CATLGRASGSMNEQFF. The variable domain in full, completed from reference TRBV28 and TRBJ2-1, reads DVKVTQSSRYLVKRTGEKVFLECVQDMDHENMFWYRQDPGLGLRLIYFSYDVKMKEKGDIPEGYSVSREKKERFSLILESASTNQTSMYLCATLGRASGSMNEQFFGPGTRLTVL.

CDR3 nucleotide sequence: TGCGCCAGCACCCCGGGACTGGGCTACAATGAGCAGTTCTTC. Translated, it gives CASTPGLGYNEQFF. The chain combines TRBV23-1 with TRBJ2-1; possible D gene TRBD2, 6 bases. TRBV23-1 is flagged as an ORF with uncertain function. The CDR3 is 14 amino acids. V lost 7 bases, J lost 3 bases, and 13 bases lay in between.

The chain joins TRBV19 to TRBJ1-5; D ambiguous. Between the trimmed V and J ends, which lost 6 bases and 4 bases, there was a span of 10 bases. CDR1 LNHDA and CDR2 SQIVND come from the germline V gene (reference sequence). The CDR3 extends over 13 amino acids. Written as DNA, the CDR3 is TGTGCCAGTAGCGTGGGAGGAAATCAGCCCCAGCATTTT. This gives the protein CASSVGGNQPQHF.